This entry is about one T cell receptor beta chain. Its antigen is unknown. The data were obtained in a study of blood T cells in healthy people across ages. Study conclusions and caveats: The recorded TCR beta diversity per million T cells decreased in a roughly linear manner with age.

Using a J-beta primer mix together with a sample-barcoded 5' primer, a second PCR was run for 7 to 11 cycles. TCRdb re-derived calls from the 5' RACE reads in MiXCR, one entry per CDR3 protein. The repertoire holds 1,500,000 or so distinct CDR3 sequences, with approximately 39% as singletons. The V end was cut by 0 bases, the J end by 8 bases, with 23 bases between. Germline CDR1 is SGHRS and CDR2 is YFSETQ. CDR3 length equals 17 residues. The receptor was derived from a woman under 30 in good health. The sample consisted of blood. The V call is TRBV5-1, the J call TRBJ1-2; D remains ambiguous. The CDR3 loop is CASSLGTVTILSYGYTF. The CDR3 coding sequence is TGCGCCAGCAGCTTGGGTACCGTGACTATACTTTCCTACGGCTACACCTTC.